This entry lists 23 T cell receptor beta chains sequenced from one sample in a study of shared clonotypes between healthy human individuals. Here immunoSEQ multiplex PCR was the method, and the copy in TCRdb shows in-frame clones only, minus some. The data hold about 2.4 million clones, with around 90% observed a single time. The source material was naive CD4+ T cells sorted from blood. This sample's subset: CD45RA+ positively selected. Receptors originate from a man between 18 and 35 years old in good health.

V usage is TRBV27 and J usage is TRBJ2-2; D remains unclear. The CDR3 extends over 13 amino acids. Germline values: CDR1 MNHEY, CDR2 SMNVEV (reference sequence). V was trimmed by 6 bases and J by 7 bases, leaving 12 bases between them. CDR3 protein: CASRAITVGELFF. DNA of the CDR3: TGTGCCAGCAGGGCAATCACGGTCGGGGAGCTGTTTTTT.

This clone occurred once. The chain combines TRBV13 with TRBJ1-1; perhaps TRBD1 as D (5 bases). V gave up 4 bases and J gave up 2 bases, with 14 bases separating them. The CDR3 extends over 15 amino acids. The germline CDR1 and CDR2 sequences are PRHDT and FYEKMQ (reference sequence). CDR3 protein: CASSSSGDFNTEAFF. The CDR3 region has the DNA TGTGCCAGCAGCTCCAGCGGGGACTTCAACACTGAAGCTTTCTTT.

This sequence joins TRBV9 and TRBJ1-2; TRBD1 matches at 9 bases. The CDR3 covers 15 residues. Trimming took 0 bases from V and 5 from J; bases not matched to a gene: 5. Germline CDR1 SGDLS, CDR2 YYNGEE. This CDR3 is CASSVVGTGSYGYTF. For the CDR3, the DNA is TGTGCCAGCAGCGTAGTCGGGACAGGGTCGTATGGCTACACCTTC.

V usage is TRBV7-3 and J usage is TRBJ2-1; a possible D gene is TRBD1 (5 bases). The CDR3 loop spans 15 amino acids. V was trimmed by 1 base and J by 2 bases, leaving 9 bases between them. Germline-derived CDR1 and CDR2 are SGHTA and FQGTGA. CDR3 amino acids: CASSLSAGPYNEQFF. Written as DNA, the CDR3 is TGTGCCAGCAGCTTAAGTGCAGGGCCCTACAATGAGCAGTTCTTC. Combining the CDR3 with reference TRBV7-3 and TRBJ2-1 gives the whole variable domain GAGVSQTPSNKVTEKGKYVELRCDPISGHTALYWYRQSLGQGPEFLIYFQGTGAADDSGLPNDRFFAVRPEGSVSTLKIQRTERGDSAVYLCASSLSAGPYNEQFFGPGTRLTVL.

The chain joins TRBV27 to TRBJ1-1; 9 bases map to TRBD1. The CDR3 extends over 14 amino acids. Germline loops: CDR1 MNHEY, CDR2 SMNVEV (reference sequence). V lost 6 bases, J lost 3 bases, and 5 bases stayed unmatched. The CDR3 reads CASRTGGVDTEAFF. CDR3 DNA: TGTGCCAGCAGGACAGGGGGGGTGGACACTGAAGCTTTCTTT.

This chain links TRBV25-1 with TRBJ2-3; 11 nucleotides match TRBD2. CDR1 and CDR2 from the germline V gene are MGHDK and SYGVNS. This CDR3 has 16 residues. V shed 4 bases and J 5 bases; nucleotides not matched to a gene: 8. The CDR3 loop is CASSVLTSGVGDTQYF. In nucleotides, the CDR3 is TGTGCCAGCAGTGTTCTGACTAGCGGGGTTGGAGATACGCAGTATTTT.

The chain carries TRBV30 and TRBJ1-4, with 8 bases fitting TRBD1. The J segment lost 0 bases and the V segment lost 5 bases, leaving 5 bases of the junction unmatched. This CDR3 contains 15 residues. CDR1 and CDR2 from the germline V gene are GTSNPN and SVGIG (reference sequence). CDR3 DNA sequence: TGTGCCTGGGGGGGACAGGCCTCAACTAATGAAAAACTGTTTTTT. Protein sequence: CAWGGQASTNEKLFF.

The chain joins TRBV5-1 to TRBJ2-1; TRBD2 aligns across 12 bases. This CDR3 is built from 17 residues. Germline assignment: CDR1 SGHRS and CDR2 YFSETQ. The V gene end was trimmed by 5 bases and the J gene end by 3 bases; junction bases not matched to a gene: 9. The CDR3 reads CASSNPTSGRRYNEQFF. In nucleotides, the CDR3 is TGCGCCAGCAGTAACCCGACTAGCGGGAGACGCTACAATGAGCAGTTCTTC.

The J gene is TRBJ2-7, the V gene TRBV5-1, with 8 bases aligning to TRBD1. This CDR3 contains 14 residues. Germline V gives CDR1 SGHRS, CDR2 YFSETQ. With V trimmed by 5 bases and J by 3 bases, 7 bases remained unmatched. The CDR3 nucleotides are TGCGCCAGCAGGCCCGACAGGGGTCTCTACGAGCAGTACTTC. This sequence encodes CASRPDRGLYEQYF.

This clone was counted between two and nine times. The rearrangement uses TRBV2 and TRBJ1-5; D is ambiguous. V was trimmed by 6 bases and J by 5 bases, leaving 8 bases between them. This CDR3 has 12 amino acids. Germline V lookup: CDR1 SNHLY, CDR2 FYNNEI. The CDR3 coding sequence is TGTGCCAGCAGGAACACTGATCAGCCCCAGCATTTT. It translates to CASRNTDQPQHF.

Here the CDR3 reads CASSRNQAAGGIETQYF. CDR3 DNA: TGTGCCAGCAGCCGCAACCAGGCCGCAGGGGGCATTGAGACCCAGTACTTC. This chain joins TRBV11-2 and TRBJ2-5, with TRBD1 matching 8 bases. Per the germline V gene, CDR1 is SGHAT and CDR2 is FQNNGV. V lost 5 bases and J lost 5; bases outside the gene matches: 16. CDR3 length equals 17 residues.

The chain is built from TRBV28 and TRBJ1-6; D not resolved. The germline V gene encodes CDR1 MDHEN and CDR2 SYDVKM. Trimming left V 7 bases short and J 2 bases short, with 12 bases between. This CDR3 spans 15 amino acids. DNA of the CDR3: TGTGCCAGCACTCGAGAGGGAACCTATAATTCACCCCTCCACTTT. Amino acids: CASTREGTYNSPLHF.

The count of this clone is one. The chain uses TRBV5-4 and TRBJ2-7; 9 bases are a match to TRBD1. The CDR3 runs 15 residues. V shed 3 bases and J 5 bases; nucleotides not matched to a gene: 9. Germline-derived CDR1 and CDR2 are SGHNT and YYREEE (reference sequence). The CDR3 sequence is CASSSRDREKHEQYF. DNA for the CDR3: TGTGCCAGCAGCTCCCGGGACAGGGAGAAACACGAGCAGTACTTC.

This clone appeared a single time. This sequence joins TRBV15 and TRBJ1-5; 9 positions agree with TRBD1. Per germline, CDR1 LNHNV and CDR2 YYDKDF (reference sequence). J lost 0 bases, V lost 0 bases, and 9 bases had no gene match. The CDR3 is 19 residues long. CDR3 loop: CATSRDPKTGGYSNQPQHF. Written as DNA, the CDR3 is TGTGCCACCAGCAGAGATCCGAAGACAGGGGGTTATAGCAATCAGCCCCAGCATTTT.

V usage is TRBV7-9 and J usage is TRBJ2-3; possible D gene TRBD2, 5 bases. Germline loops: CDR1 SEHNR, CDR2 FQNEAQ (reference sequence). V was shortened by 5 bases and J by 0 bases, with 12 bases between the two germline ends. The CDR3 consists of 15 residues. Here the CDR3 reads CASSQTGSSTDTQYF. In DNA, the CDR3 is TGTGCCAGCAGCCAGACGGGGTCCAGCACAGATACGCAGTATTTT.

The chain has TRBV5-4 and TRBJ2-3; TRBD2 agrees at 11 bases. J gave up 5 bases and V 3 bases, and 8 bases lay outside the gene matches. CDR1 SGHNT and CDR2 YYREEE come from the germline V gene (reference sequence). This CDR3 is 16 amino acids long. CDR3 sequence: CASSYSGRATGDTQYF. The CDR3 coding sequence is TGTGCCAGCAGCTATAGCGGGAGGGCCACGGGAGATACGCAGTATTTT.

The V and J genes are TRBV2 and TRBJ2-4; D might be TRBD2 (7 bases). This CDR3 has 14 amino acids. Looked up from germline, CDR1 is SNHLY and CDR2 is FYNNEI. Trimming removed 3 bases from V and 7 bases from J, with 13 bases in between. The DNA of the CDR3 is TGTGCCAGCAGTGATAGGGGAGGGGGGAACATTCAGTACTTC. This gives the protein CASSDRGGGNIQYF.

The V call is TRBV19, the J call TRBJ2-5, with D unclear. CDR3 size: 15 residues. V gave up 4 bases and J gave up 5 bases, with 17 bases separating them. Germline-derived CDR1 and CDR2 are LNHDA and SQIVND (reference sequence). The CDR3 bases are TGTGCCAGTAGTACCGGAGAGATCATCGCGGAGACCCAGTACTTC. It codes for CASSTGEIIAETQYF. The whole variable domain, filled in from reference TRBV19 and TRBJ2-5, reads DGGITQSPKYLFRKEGQNVTLSCEQNLNHDAMYWYRQDPGQGLRLIYYSQIVNDFQKGDIAEGYSVSREKKESFPLTVTSAQKNPTAFYLCASSTGEIIAETQYFGPGTRLLVL.

The chain recombines TRBV21-1 with TRBJ1-2. TRBV21-1 is tagged as a pseudogene. The CDR3 is 12 residues long. CDR3 sequence: CASSSRLQGYTF. The CDR3 region has the DNA TGTGCCAGCAGCTCACGACTCCAAGGCTACACCTTC.

The V call is TRBV6-6, the J call TRBJ1-2; D ambiguous. V dropped 6 bases and J dropped 2 bases, with 13 bases sitting between them. Germline V gene data show CDR1 as MNHNY and CDR2 as SVGAGI (reference sequence). This CDR3 is 14 amino acids long. In nucleotides, the CDR3 is TGTGCCAGCAGAGACCCCGGGGAAAACTATGGCTACACCTTC. This codes for CASRDPGENYGYTF.

V and J are TRBV5-1 and TRBJ1-2; 7 bases line up with TRBD1. Trimming at V came to 4 bases and at J to 8 bases, leaving 14 bases not matched to a gene. The CDR3 runs to 15 residues. Germline V gives CDR1 SGHRS, CDR2 YFSETQ. The CDR3 protein is CASSLETGLVTGYTF. Written as DNA, the CDR3 is TGCGCCAGCAGCCTAGAGACAGGGCTGGTGACGGGCTACACCTTC.

The V gene is TRBV5-1, the J gene TRBJ1-6; D call uncertain. Trimming took off 2 bases at V and 5 bases at J, with 11 bases between the two ends. Germline assignment: CDR1 SGHRS and CDR2 YFSETQ. This CDR3 comprises 15 residues. In DNA, the CDR3 is TGCGCCAGCAGCTTTGGTAACGGCGATAATTCACCCCTCCACTTT. This translates into CASSFGNGDNSPLHF.

The chain employs TRBV7-8 and TRBJ2-7; the D call may be TRBD1 or TRBD2 (6 bases each). CDR1 is SGHVS, CDR2 FQNEAQ, per germline. The length of the CDR3 is 13 residues. V lost 5 bases and J lost 6, with 14 bases in between. This CDR3 is CASSLWGAGEQYF. The CDR3 region has the DNA TGTGCCAGCAGCCTCTGGGGGGCTGGCGAGCAGTACTTC. Filled out from reference TRBV7-8 and TRBJ2-7, the complete variable domain reads GAGVSQSPRYKVAKRGQDVALRCDPISGHVSLFWYQQALGQGPEFLTYFQNEAQLDKSGLPSDRFFAERPEGSVSTLKIQRTQQEDSAVYLCASSLWGAGEQYFGPGTRLTVT.